The 19 T cell receptor beta chains in this list originate from one sample, sequenced in a study of shared clonotypes between healthy human individuals. Sequencing used immunoSEQ multiplex PCR; TCRdb keeps in-frame clones, though not all of them. The sample has about 2.1 million clones; just under 95% are singletons. Naivety among CD8 cells was defined by CD45RO negativity and positive CCR7 selection, thereby excluding terminally differentiated effector memory CD45RA+ cells. Sequencing was carried out using naive CD8+ T cells from PBMCs. These receptors all stem from a man between 18 and 35 years old in good health. Some clones in this sample may be carry-over from other donors' samples.

J is TRBJ2-7 and V is TRBV5-1; 8 bases are a match to TRBD1. J gave up 4 bases and V 0 bases, and 6 bases lay outside the gene matches. The CDR3 length is 15 residues. Germline values: CDR1 SGHRS, CDR2 YFSETQ. The chain's CDR3 is CASSLARTGWYEQYF. In DNA, the CDR3 is TGCGCCAGCAGCTTGGCCAGGACAGGGTGGTACGAGCAGTACTTC.

The rearrangement joins TRBV6-1 to TRBJ2-1; 9 bases align to TRBD1. Germline assignment: CDR1 MNHNS and CDR2 SASEGT. The trim removed 2 bases at V and 5 bases at J, leaving 7 bases unmatched. CDR3 length: 16 amino acids. The CDR3 is CASSELFRTGDNEQFF. The CDR3 DNA sequence: TGTGCCAGCAGTGAACTTTTCCGGACAGGGGACAATGAGCAGTTCTTC.

CDR3 amino acids: CASSHPVLAGTAYEQYF. CDR3 DNA sequence: TGTGCCAGCAGCCACCCAGTACTAGCGGGAACGGCCTACGAGCAGTACTTC. The rearrangement joins TRBV4-2 to TRBJ2-7, with TRBD2 matching 10 bases. Germline loops: CDR1 LGHNA, CDR2 YNFKEQ. V lost 3 bases, J lost 2 bases, and 10 bases stayed unmatched. There are 17 residues in the CDR3.

Comments on this clone: This CDR3 is also generated by other DNA sequences in the sample. This chain joins TRBV27 and TRBJ2-7, with TRBD2 as a possible D gene (6 bases). Germline assignment: CDR1 MNHEY and CDR2 SMNVEV (reference sequence). This CDR3 has 13 residues. Trimming pared 2 bases from V and 7 bases from J, leaving 12 bases between. This chain's CDR3 is CASSLGGSGEQYF. DNA for the CDR3: TGTGCCAGCAGTTTAGGGGGGTCGGGGGAGCAGTACTTC.

Of note for this clone: Other DNA sequences within the sample encode an identical CDR3. The V gene is TRBV9, the J gene TRBJ1-5; D gene ambiguous. Germline CDR1 and CDR2: SGDLS and YYNGEE. Trimming stripped 3 bases from V and 0 bases from J, with 7 bases between. This CDR3 is built from 14 residues. As DNA, the CDR3 is TGTGCCAGCAGCGCCGGGTTTAGCAATCAGCCCCAGCATTTT. Translating it yields CASSAGFSNQPQHF.

This clone was observed a single time. The J gene is TRBJ1-2, the V gene TRBV5-1; no clear D gene. This CDR3 spans 15 amino acids. CDR1 is SGHRS and CDR2 is YFSETQ in the germline V gene. Trimming removed 6 bases from V and 4 bases from J, with 19 bases in between. The DNA of the CDR3 is TGCGCCAGCATCCAAACGCCAGGCCTCTTCTATGGCTACACCTTC. The encoded protein is CASIQTPGLFYGYTF.

Of note for this clone: Other DNA sequences in this specimen translate into the identical CDR3. The chain carries TRBV9 and TRBJ1-4; the D is unclear. This CDR3 contains 15 residues. With 0 bases removed from V and 2 bases from J, the gap between germline ends came to 8 bases. Per germline, CDR1 SGDLS and CDR2 YYNGEE. CDR3 protein: CASSVEGSTNEKLFF. The CDR3 DNA reads TGTGCCAGCAGCGTAGAAGGGAGTACTAATGAAAAACTGTTTTTT.

The chain uses TRBV7-6 and TRBJ2-7; D ambiguous. Germline V CDR1 and CDR2: SGHVS, FNYEAQ. V dropped 1 base and J dropped 3 bases, with 7 bases sitting between them. The CDR3 spans 13 residues. This CDR3 is CASSLVQNYEQYF. CDR3 sequence (DNA): TGTGCCAGCAGCTTAGTACAGAACTACGAGCAGTACTTC.

The table lists this clone with a count of one. The chain has TRBV25-1 and TRBJ1-4; D is uncertain. The CDR3 is 16 amino acids. In germline, CDR1 is MGHDK, CDR2 SYGVNS. V dropped 0 bases and J dropped 5 bases, with 13 bases sitting between them. The CDR3 DNA is TGTGCCAGCAGTGAATATTCGAAGGCGGGGAATGAAAAACTGTTTTTT. It codes for CASSEYSKAGNEKLFF. The full variable domain, with the rest looked up from reference TRBV25-1 and TRBJ1-4, is EADIYQTPRYLVIGTGKKITLECSQTMGHDKMYWYQQDPGMELHLIHYSYGVNSTEKGDLSSESTVSRIRTEHFPLTLESARPSHTSQYLCASSEYSKAGNEKLFFGSGTQLSVL.

The chain uses TRBV19 and TRBJ1-1; the match to TRBD1 covers 7 bases. This CDR3 spans 15 amino acids. V trimming: 5 bases; J trimming: 0 bases; junction bases outside the gene matches: 6. Germline V gene data show CDR1 as LNHDA and CDR2 as SQIVND (reference sequence). This CDR3 is CASSGQARVNTEAFF. For the CDR3, the DNA is TGTGCCAGTAGTGGACAGGCCCGCGTGAACACTGAAGCTTTCTTT.

The rearrangement joins TRBV7-9 to TRBJ2-3; a possible D gene is TRBD2 (5 bases). Trimming left V 0 bases short and J 0 bases short, with 16 bases between. The CDR3 runs 18 residues. Germline V gives CDR1 SEHNR, CDR2 FQNEAQ (reference sequence). CDR3 sequence (DNA): TGTGCCAGCAGCTTAGCCATTATCGCAGGACTTAGCACAGATACGCAGTATTTT. Amino acids: CASSLAIIAGLSTDTQYF. Complete variable domain (other parts from reference TRBV7-9 and TRBJ2-3): DTGVSQNPRHKITKRGQNVTFRCDPISEHNRLYWYRQTLGQGPEFLTYFQNEAQLEKSRLLSDRFSAERPKGSFSTLEIQRTEQGDSAMYLCASSLAIIAGLSTDTQYFGPGTRLTVL.

The chain joins TRBV30 to TRBJ2-6, with 7 bases fitting TRBD1. CDR3 length: 15 residues. In germline, CDR1 is GTSNPN, CDR2 SVGIG (reference sequence). J lost 2 bases, V lost 7 bases, and 8 bases had no gene match. CDR3 nucleotide sequence: TGTGCCTCGACAGGGTTGGTAACTGGGGCCAACGTCCTGACTTTC. Translation: CASTGLVTGANVLTF.

V usage is TRBV11-2 and J usage is TRBJ2-7; 11 nucleotides align to TRBD2. Germline assignment: CDR1 SGHAT and CDR2 FQNNGV. J was trimmed by 2 bases and V by 1 base; bases with no gene match: 4. The CDR3 length is 16 residues. The CDR3 bases are TGTGCCAGCAGCTTAGTACTAGCGGGGGCCCCCTACGAGCAGTACTTC. Translating gives CASSLVLAGAPYEQYF.

The chain couples TRBV10-2 to TRBJ2-1; 11 nucleotides line up with TRBD2. CDR3 length: 14 residues. The J segment lost 9 bases and the V segment lost 5 bases, leaving 6 bases of the junction unmatched. Germline V gene sequence: CDR1 WSHSY, CDR2 SAAADI. The DNA of the CDR3 is TGCGCCAGCAGTCTAGCGGGAGGAGTACCTGAGCAGTTCTTC. Protein product: CASSLAGGVPEQFF.

The V call is TRBV27, the J call TRBJ1-5; perhaps TRBD1 as D (5 bases). Germline V CDR1 and CDR2: MNHEY, SMNVEV (reference sequence). CDR3 size: 14 residues. V was pared by 6 bases and J by 4 bases, with 13 bases between. The DNA of the CDR3 is TGTGCCAGCAGCTCCCCGGGACCTAATCAGCCCCAGCATTTT. Its translation: CASSSPGPNQPQHF.

This clone has more than one count but fewer than ten. The chain is built from TRBV6-1 and TRBJ1-1; D call uncertain. In germline, CDR1 is MNHNS, CDR2 SASEGT. The CDR3 runs 14 residues. Trimming took 2 bases from V and 1 from J, leaving 8 bases between them. The CDR3 DNA sequence: TGTGCCAGCAGTGAAATGCTACCGAACACTGAAGCTTTCTTT. Amino acid sequence: CASSEMLPNTEAFF.

This clone was seen only a few times. The chain has TRBV7-9 and TRBJ1-1; TRBD1 agrees at 8 bases. J was trimmed by 7 bases and V by 5 bases; bases with no gene match: 9. This CDR3 is 14 amino acids long. Germline CDR1 reads SEHNR; CDR2 reads FQNEAQ (reference sequence). The CDR3 loop is CASSADSRGHEAFF. CDR3 in DNA: TGTGCCAGCAGCGCGGACTCCAGGGGGCATGAAGCTTTCTTT.

The CDR3 sequence is CASSQRTSGINTGELFF. CDR3 in DNA: TGTGCCAGCAGCCAAAGGACTAGCGGGATTAACACCGGGGAGCTGTTTTTT. The chain couples TRBV9 to TRBJ2-2, with 12 nucleotides matching TRBD2. This CDR3 region has 17 residues. Per the germline V gene, CDR1 is SGDLS and CDR2 is YYNGEE. Trimming removed 4 bases from V and 2 bases from J; junction bases left unmatched: 6.

This sequence joins TRBV5-1 and TRBJ2-7, with 7 positions matching TRBD1. The CDR3 has 15 residues. The germline gives CDR1 SGHRS, CDR2 YFSETQ. Trimming removed 4 bases from V and 0 bases from J; junction bases left unmatched: 7. The CDR3 loop is CASSGNDRASYEQYF. CDR3 nucleotides: TGCGCCAGCAGCGGAAACGACAGGGCCTCCTACGAGCAGTACTTC.